A single sample is the source of the 17 T cell receptor beta chains below, sequenced in a study of cytomegalovirus exposure and HLA in healthy donors (dated by TCRdb to 2016 to 2017). The library was obtained by the immunoSEQ multiplex PCR assay. For the multiplex PCR, a mixture combining 60 forward primers for TCR Vbeta segments and 13 reverse primers for TCR Jbeta segments was used. TCRdb obtained this table from immuneACCESS and retained in-frame rearrangements with V and J assigned. These tables miss some clones; where compared with another copy, unresolved V genes account for less than half of the shortfall, and the remainder is unexplained. Present in this sample are around 100,000 clones, about four fifths of which were seen just once. The ten largest clones take up roughly 20% of the sample. Sequencing used PBMCs. The receptors shown here come from a man aged 25-40 years in good health and CMV-seropositive.

The chain links TRBV11-3 to TRBJ2-7; D perhaps matches TRBD2 (6 bases). The CDR3 runs 16 residues. Trimming cost V 4 bases and J 2 bases, with 18 bases left between them. CDR1 SGHNT and CDR2 YENEEA come from the germline V gene. The CDR3 DNA reads TGTGCCAGCAGCTCAAGGGAGGCAGGGAGACCCTACGAGCAGTACGTC. It is translated as CASSSREAGRPYEQYV.

This rearrangement joins TRBV30 to TRBJ1-5; no reliable D call. V dropped 3 bases and J dropped 6 bases, with 9 bases sitting between them. Looked up from germline, CDR1 is GTSNPN and CDR2 is SVGIG (reference sequence). The CDR3 length is 12 residues. The CDR3 DNA sequence: TGTGCCTGGAGCCCGGGAAGTCAGCCCCAGCATTTT. It encodes CAWSPGSQPQHF.

The chain has TRBV19 and TRBJ1-5, with 8 nucleotides matching TRBD1. Unmatched junction bases numbered 17, after V lost 10 bases and J lost 6 bases. The CDR3 runs to 16 residues. The germline CDR1 and CDR2 sequences are LNHDA and SQIVND (reference sequence). In nucleotides, the CDR3 is TGTGCCACCGTAACAGACCCGGACAGGGCCAGTCAGCCCCAGCATTTT. Translated, it gives CATVTDPDRASQPQHF.

The V gene is TRBV30, the J gene TRBJ1-6; 9 nucleotides agree with TRBD1. Germline CDR1 reads GTSNPN; CDR2 reads SVGIG (reference sequence). The V gene end was trimmed by 3 bases and the J gene end by 5 bases; junction bases not matched to a gene: 5. This CDR3 is 15 amino acids long. CDR3 in amino acids: CAWSRDRVDNSPLHF. CDR3 DNA sequence: TGTGCCTGGAGCCGGGACAGGGTAGATAATTCACCCCTCCACTTT.

Remarks on this clone: Its ends do not fully match the called genes, so a read error is possible. V gene TRBV20-1 combines with J gene TRBJ1-2; the D gene is possibly TRBD1 (6 bases). Germline CDR1 is DFQATT and CDR2 is SNEGSKA (reference sequence). The CDR3 totals 11 residues. CDR3 nucleotides: TGCAGTGCAGGCCGGGACACAGAGCAACCCTTC. Translated, it gives CSAGRDTEQPF.

The chain links TRBV13 to TRBJ1-3; D gene ambiguous. There are 13 residues in the CDR3. Germline V lookup: CDR1 PRHDT, CDR2 FYEKMQ (reference sequence). The V end was cut by 2 bases, the J end by 4 bases, with 6 bases between. The CDR3 nucleotides are TGTGCCAGCAGCTTAAACAAAGGAAACACCATATATTTT. Encoded protein: CASSLNKGNTIYF.

V is TRBV28 and J is TRBJ1-2, with D uncertain. In germline, CDR1 is MDHEN, CDR2 SYDVKM. The CDR3 is made up of 13 amino acids. V lost 5 bases and J lost 2, with 9 bases in between. CDR3 residues: CASSPSANYGYTF. The CDR3 nucleotides are TGTGCCAGCAGTCCCAGCGCAAACTATGGCTACACCTTC.

This clone has only a few counts. J is TRBJ2-3 and V is TRBV29-1; 11 nucleotides align to TRBD2. The CDR3 has 15 amino acids. Germline values: CDR1 SQVTM, CDR2 ANQGSEA. V trimming: 6 bases; J trimming: 0 bases; junction bases outside the gene matches: 5. CDR3 sequence (DNA): TGCAGCGTCCCTGGGACTAGCGGAAGCACAGATACGCAGTATTTT. It is translated as CSVPGTSGSTDTQYF.

The rearrangement uses TRBV5-8 and TRBJ2-3; D may be TRBD2 (5 bases). The germline CDR1 and CDR2 sequences are SGHTS and YDEGEE. CDR3 length equals 15 residues. The ends were cut back, 7 bases at V and 1 base at J, with 16 bases in the middle. The CDR3 nucleotides read TGTGCCAGCGGCGAGCTTCGGCGGGGCACAGATACGCAGTATTTT. Its protein is CASGELRRGTDTQYF.

In this sample, this clone turned up once. The genes are TRBV5-1 and TRBJ2-1; 12 nucleotides line up with TRBD2. After removal of 3 bases from V and 10 bases from J, the junction contained 8 bases not matched to a gene. The V gene's germline CDR1 is SGHRS and CDR2 YFSETQ. This CDR3 comprises 15 residues. The CDR3 region is CASSWTSGDLGEQFF. CDR3 DNA: TGCGCCAGCAGCTGGACTAGCGGGGACCTAGGGGAGCAGTTCTTC.

This clone has a single count. V is TRBV27 and J is TRBJ2-5; a weak D match, TRBD2 (6 bases). This CDR3 is built from 13 residues. CDR1 MNHEY and CDR2 SMNVEV come from the germline V gene (reference sequence). V was pared by 3 bases and J by 6 bases, with 11 bases between. CDR3 sequence (DNA): TGTGCCAGCAGTTTTGGAGGGGAGAAGACCCAGTACTTC. Amino acids: CASSFGGEKTQYF.

Regarding this clone: The same CDR3 is also encoded by other DNA sequences in this sample. The rearrangement uses TRBV5-1 and TRBJ1-2; D is possibly TRBD1 (6 bases). Germline CDR1 SGHRS, CDR2 YFSETQ. V dropped 4 bases and J dropped 4 bases, with 23 bases sitting between them. This CDR3 comprises 17 residues. The chain's CDR3 is CASSREHSDSKSYGYTF. CDR3 sequence (DNA): TGCGCCAGCAGCCGCGAACATTCGGACAGTAAGAGCTATGGCTACACCTTC.

The genes are TRBV2 and TRBJ2-3, with D maybe TRBD1 (6 bases). Trimming removed 7 bases at V and 0 bases at J, with 8 bases between. The CDR3 covers 13 residues. Germline V gene sequence: CDR1 SNHLY, CDR2 FYNNEI. The CDR3 loop is CASNRESTDTQYF. Written as DNA, the CDR3 is TGTGCCAGCAACAGGGAAAGCACAGATACGCAGTATTTT.

The chain combines TRBV27 with TRBJ2-1; 13 bases align to TRBD2. The CDR3 sequence is 16 residues long. V trimming: 7 bases; J trimming: 0 bases; junction bases outside the gene matches: 3. Germline V gene data show CDR1 as MNHEY and CDR2 as SMNVEV (reference sequence). The CDR3 sequence: CASNRLAGGSYNEQFF. CDR3 in DNA: TGTGCCAGCAACCGACTAGCGGGGGGCTCCTACAATGAGCAGTTCTTC.

J is TRBJ1-1 and V is TRBV5-1; 9 bases fit TRBD1. With 1 base clipped from V and 1 base from J, the junction kept 5 bases outside the gene matches. Germline values: CDR1 SGHRS, CDR2 YFSETQ. The CDR3 has 16 amino acids. The CDR3 coding sequence is TGCGCCAGCAGCTTGACACGACAGGGGGGGAACACTGAAGCTTTCTTT. Encoded protein: CASSLTRQGGNTEAFF.

The J gene is TRBJ1-1, the V gene TRBV11-2, with D uncertain. Trimming cost V 2 bases and J 5 bases, with 6 bases left between them. This CDR3 region has 12 residues. Looked up from germline, CDR1 is SGHAT and CDR2 is FQNNGV. The CDR3 spells CASSLLATEAFF. CDR3 bases: TGTGCCAGCAGCTTACTCGCGACTGAAGCTTTCTTT.

This clone was detected only a few times. The chain is built from TRBV2 and TRBJ1-5, with TRBD1 matching over 9 bases. The CDR3 length is 13 residues. CDR1 and CDR2 from the germline V gene are SNHLY and FYNNEI. J gave up 7 bases and V 8 bases, and 6 bases lay outside the gene matches. CDR3 loop: CASSRDRAQPQHF. For the CDR3, the DNA is TGTGCCAGCTCCCGGGACAGGGCGCAGCCCCAGCATTTT. Using reference TRBV2 and TRBJ1-5 for the parts outside the CDR3, the full variable domain is EPEVTQTPSHQVTQMGQEVILRCVPISNHLYFYWYRQILGQKVEFLVSFYNNEISEKSEIFDDQFSVERPDGSNFTLKIRSTKLEDSAMYFCASSRDRAQPQHFGDGTRLSIL.